The 19 T cell receptor beta chains reported below all come from one sample, sequenced in a study of blood T cell repertoires in COVID-19. Profiled with immunoSEQ multiplex PCR; TCRdb holds only in-frame clones, not every one. Seen here are roughly 70,000 clones, roughly 89% observed once, and the top ten hold nearly 8.5%. The sample consisted of peripheral blood. Receptors originate from a human donor in a cohort sampled during active COVID-19.

The chain joins TRBV30 to TRBJ1-6, with D possibly TRBD1 on 5 matching bases. CDR1 is GTSNPN, CDR2 SVGIG, per germline (reference sequence). Between the trimmed V and J ends, which lost 1 base and 4 bases, there was a span of 11 bases. This CDR3 region has 15 residues. The DNA for the CDR3 is TGTGCCTGGAGTGGGCCAGGGCGGTATAATTCACCCCTCCACTTT. This gives the protein CAWSGPGRYNSPLHF.

The chain carries TRBV27 and TRBJ1-1; D ambiguous. Trimming removed 8 bases from V and 1 base from J, with 11 bases in between. The CDR3 length is 13 residues. The germline V gene encodes CDR1 MNHEY and CDR2 SMNVEV (reference sequence). The CDR3 nucleotides are TGTGCCAGCTGGAGGATTGGGAACACTGAAGCTTTCTTT. The encoded protein is CASWRIGNTEAFF.

The chain carries TRBV29-1 and TRBJ1-2, with D possibly matching TRBD1 (5 bases). V was pared by 2 bases and J by 0 bases, with 10 bases between. Germline assignment: CDR1 SQVTM and CDR2 ANQGSEA. The CDR3 runs to 14 residues. Written as DNA, the CDR3 is TGCAGCGTTGAAATTCCAGGGCCTAACTATGGCTACACCTTC. Translated: CSVEIPGPNYGYTF.

The J gene is TRBJ1-1, the V gene TRBV10-3; tentative D call: TRBD1 (5 bases). Germline CDR1 ENHRY, CDR2 SYGVKD. The length of the CDR3 is 13 residues. V lost 7 bases and J lost 6, with 15 bases in between. CDR3: CAINVDSWAEAFF. CDR3 DNA sequence: TGTGCCATCAATGTTGACAGTTGGGCTGAAGCTTTCTTT.

The chain uses TRBV21-1 and TRBJ2-7; TRBD1 was called by the table and not checked on the DNA. TRBV21-1 is marked as a pseudogene. CDR3 size: 16 residues. The CDR3 DNA sequence: TGTGCCAGCAGCAAATACCGGGACAGGGTGGCCTACGAGCAGTACTTC. It specifies CASSKYRDRVAYEQYF.

The chain is built from TRBV5-4 and TRBJ2-7; 7 nucleotides line up with TRBD1. V lost 1 base to trimming and J lost 1 base; unmatched junction nucleotides: 11. Germline V CDR1 and CDR2: SGHNT, YYREEE (reference sequence). CDR3 length: 17 residues. The DNA for the CDR3 is TGTGCCAGCAGCTTGAGGACAGGCCGCAGTGGGTCCTACGAGCAGTACTTC. Residues: CASSLRTGRSGSYEQYF.

The V gene is TRBV6-4, the J gene TRBJ1-1; the D gene is possibly TRBD1 (6 bases). The CDR3 is 14 residues long. CDR1 and CDR2 from the germline V gene are MRHNA and SNTAGT. The germline V and J ends were trimmed by 8 bases and 1 base, with 14 bases remaining between them. The CDR3 spells CASRHTGWNTEAFF. In DNA, the CDR3 is TGTGCCAGCCGTCACACAGGGTGGAACACTGAAGCTTTCTTT.

This rearrangement joins TRBV12-3 or TRBV12-4 to TRBJ1-2; possible D gene TRBD1, 5 bases. The CDR3 covers 13 residues. The V end was cut by 6 bases, the J end by 4 bases, with 12 bases between. CDR3 nucleotides: TGTGCCAGCAGCCCAATGGGGGGCTATGGCTACACCTTC. This codes for CASSPMGGYGYTF.

This sequence joins TRBV5-6 and TRBJ2-5; TRBD1 aligns across 7 bases. V was clipped by 2 bases and J by 4 bases; unmatched bases: 8. Germline CDR1 reads SGHDT; CDR2 reads YYEEEE. This CDR3 has 15 amino acids. The CDR3 loop is CASSFKRGQGETQYF. The CDR3 DNA reads as TGTGCCAGCAGCTTCAAAAGGGGGCAGGGAGAGACCCAGTACTTC.

In DNA, the CDR3 is TGTGCCAGTTTACAGGGATACGAGCAGTACTTC. Its translation is CASLQGYEQYF. The chain has TRBV2 and TRBJ2-7, with TRBD1 as a possible D gene (6 bases). The CDR3 runs 11 residues. The V and J ends lost 9 bases and 4 bases respectively, with 10 bases between them. The germline V gene encodes CDR1 SNHLY and CDR2 FYNNEI. The full variable domain, in which reference TRBV2 and TRBJ2-7 provide the parts outside the CDR3, is EPEVTQTPSHQVTQMGQEVILRCVPISNHLYFYWYRQILGQKVEFLVSFYNNEISEKSEIFDDQFSVERPDGSNFTLKIRSTKLEDSAMYFCASLQGYEQYFGPGTRLTVT.

V is TRBV28 and J is TRBJ1-2, with D maybe TRBD1 (5 bases). The CDR3 runs to 14 residues. CDR1 is MDHEN and CDR2 is SYDVKM in the germline V gene. Trimming removed 6 bases from V and 3 bases from J, with 14 bases in between. For the CDR3, the DNA is TGTGCCAGCAGCCAACCCGGGGGGGACTATGGCTACACCTTC. As protein: CASSQPGGDYGYTF.

The chain combines TRBV10-2 with TRBJ2-5, with 10 bases matching TRBD2. This CDR3 is built from 15 residues. The germline V gene encodes CDR1 WSHSY and CDR2 SAAADI. V shed 4 bases, J shed 4 bases, and the junction held 6 bases outside the gene matches. CDR3 amino acids: CASSAQAGGRETQYF. The DNA for the CDR3 is TGCGCCAGCAGTGCTCAAGCGGGGGGGCGAGAGACCCAGTACTTC.

A single count supports this clone. The chain combines TRBV28 with TRBJ2-7; 7 bases map to TRBD1. The germline V gene encodes CDR1 MDHEN and CDR2 SYDVKM. This CDR3 comprises 14 residues. V lost 6 bases and J lost 2; bases outside the gene matches: 7. Here the CDR3 DNA reads TGTGCCAGCAGGTCCCGGGACAGCCCCTACGAGCAGTACTTC. Protein product: CASRSRDSPYEQYF.

J is TRBJ1-2 and V is TRBV2, with no clear D. Germline CDR1 SNHLY, CDR2 FYNNEI. V was cut by 7 bases and J by 4 bases, with 10 bases left in between. The CDR3 sequence is 12 residues long. The CDR3 sequence: CASTREGYGYTF. CDR3 sequence (DNA): TGTGCCAGCACACGGGAGGGCTATGGCTACACCTTC.

This clone was observed a single time. The rearrangement links TRBV11-2 to TRBJ1-2, with unresolved D. The germline CDR1 and CDR2 sequences are SGHAT and FQNNGV. The CDR3 extends over 14 amino acids. V gave up 5 bases and J gave up 8 bases, with 18 bases separating them. The CDR3 is CASSTPRGPRGYTF. CDR3 DNA: TGTGCCAGCAGCACCCCCCGAGGCCCCAGAGGCTACACCTTC.

The chain recombines TRBV12-3 or TRBV12-4 with TRBJ2-7; no firm D call. V shed 4 bases and J shed 0 bases, with 7 bases lying between them. CDR3 size: 13 residues. In nucleotides, the CDR3 is TGTGCCAGCAGTTCTAGGAGCTCCTACGAGCAGTACTTC. It is translated as CASSSRSSYEQYF.

The chain links TRBV5-6 to TRBJ1-3; D gene ambiguous. Germline CDR1 and CDR2: SGHDT and YYEEEE. The CDR3 length is 15 residues. The V and J ends lost 0 bases and 0 bases respectively, with 7 bases between them. The CDR3 coding sequence is TGTGCCAGCAGCTTGGCCGGGGACTCTGGAAACACCATATATTTT. It specifies CASSLAGDSGNTIYF. The full variable domain, completed using reference TRBV5-6 and TRBJ1-3, is DAGVTQSPTHLIKTRGQQVTLRCSPKSGHDTVSWYQQALGQGPQFIFQYYEEEERQRGNFPDRFSGHQFPNYSSELNVNALLLGDSALYLCASSLAGDSGNTIYFGEGSWLTVV.

This clone has only one observation. The chain is built from TRBV6-5 and TRBJ2-6, with no clear D. The germline V and J ends were trimmed by 0 bases and 0 bases, with 6 bases remaining between them. CDR1 is MNHEY, CDR2 SVGAGI, per germline. CDR3 length equals 16 residues. In DNA, the CDR3 is TGTGCCAGCAGTTACTCGGAGAGCTCTGGGGCCAACGTCCTGACTTTC. Translated: CASSYSESSGANVLTF.

The V call is TRBV7-9, the J call TRBJ1-2; 9 bases align to TRBD1. The CDR3 extends over 13 amino acids. V trimming: 5 bases; J trimming: 4 bases; junction bases outside the gene matches: 2. Germline assignment: CDR1 SEHNR and CDR2 FQNEAQ (reference sequence). CDR3 loop: CASSPTGGYGYTF. The CDR3 nucleotides read TGTGCCAGCAGCCCGACAGGGGGCTATGGCTACACCTTC. Combining the CDR3 with reference TRBV7-9 and TRBJ1-2 gives the whole variable domain DTGVSQNPRHKITKRGQNVTFRCDPISEHNRLYWYRQTLGQGPEFLTYFQNEAQLEKSRLLSDRFSAERPKGSFSTLEIQRTEQGDSAMYLCASSPTGGYGYTFGSGTRLTVV.